A single sample gave rise to the 14 T cell receptor beta chains below, sequenced in a study of CD8 T cells in Susac syndrome. When the RNA was reverse transcribed, random hexamers were used with an input of 0.5 to 1 ug. TCRdb re-derived calls from the immunoSEQ multiplex PCR reads in MiXCR, one entry per CDR3 protein. Of 71,000 or so distinct CDR3 sequences in the sample, 93% were seen once. The sequencing sample was made of CD4+ T cells from PBMCs. The receptors were gathered from a human donor with Susac syndrome.

The chain is built from TRBV6-1 and TRBJ2-2; D unresolved. The germline CDR1 and CDR2 sequences are MNHNS and SASEGT. V was clipped by 6 bases and J by 0 bases, with 8 bases between them. CDR3 length: 14 amino acids. CDR3 sequence reads: CASRKGTNTGELFF. In DNA form, the CDR3 reads TGTGCCAGCAGAAAGGGAACGAACACCGGGGAGCTGTTTTTT.

The chain is built from TRBV28 and TRBJ1-4; 7 nucleotides line up with TRBD1. This CDR3 comprises 17 residues. V lost 5 bases, J lost 11 bases, and 20 bases stayed unmatched. The germline V gene has CDR1 MDHEN and CDR2 SYDVKM. This CDR3 is CASSPWGRGVTGEKLFF. The CDR3 nucleotides are TGTGCCAGCAGTCCCTGGGGCAGGGGGGTGACGGGTGAGAAACTGTTTTTT.

The chain uses TRBV20-1 and TRBJ2-5; TRBD2 is a possible D gene (6 bases). The germline gives CDR1 DFQATT, CDR2 SNEGSKA (reference sequence). The CDR3 is 14 amino acids. The ends were cut back, 3 bases at V and 2 bases at J, with 13 bases in the middle. CDR3 sequence (DNA): TGCAGTGCTAGTCTCGGCGGGGCGCAAGAGACCCAGTACTTC. The encoded protein is CSASLGGAQETQYF.

The chain carries TRBV28 and TRBJ2-2, with a weak D call TRBD1 (6 bases). Germline CDR1 and CDR2: MDHEN and SYDVKM. V was cut by 7 bases and J by 3 bases, with 12 bases left in between. The CDR3 spans 14 residues. CDR3 loop: CASKPPGDTGELFF. The CDR3 DNA reads as TGTGCCAGCAAACCTCCAGGGGACACCGGGGAGCTGTTTTTT.

V usage is TRBV7-2 and J usage is TRBJ1-6; D is ambiguous. The CDR3 spans 15 residues. Germline loops: CDR1 SGHTA, CDR2 FQGNSA. Trimming stripped 5 bases from V and 10 bases from J, with 18 bases between. In DNA, the CDR3 is TGTGCCAGCAGCCTGGACTATGACGTAGGGTCACCCCTCCACTTT. Amino acid sequence: CASSLDYDVGSPLHF.

This chain connects TRBV6-2 or TRBV6-3 to TRBJ2-7; D gene uncertain. Germline-derived CDR1 and CDR2 are MNHEY and SVGEGT. V dropped 2 bases and J dropped 7 bases, with 6 bases sitting between them. There are 11 residues in the CDR3. The CDR3 DNA follows: TGTGCCAGCAGTTACCTCGGGGAGCAGTACTTC. Its translation is CASSYLGEQYF.

The genes are TRBV6-1 and TRBJ1-5; D is possibly TRBD1 (6 bases). CDR1 is MNHNS, CDR2 SASEGT, per germline. V lost 4 bases to trimming and J lost 7 bases, with 14 bases between them. The CDR3 loop spans 14 amino acids. The CDR3 DNA follows: TGTGCCAGCAGTGGAACAGGGAAGGGACAGCCCCAGCATTTT. Translated: CASSGTGKGQPQHF.

The chain is built from TRBV24-1 and TRBJ2-3; D is unclear. V lost 5 bases and J lost 0, with 8 bases in between. The length of the CDR3 is 14 residues. Looked up from germline, CDR1 is KGHDR and CDR2 is SFDVKD. The CDR3 here is CATSVSPSTDTQYF. The CDR3 nucleotides read TGTGCCACCAGTGTAAGTCCTAGCACAGATACGCAGTATTTT.

This chain links TRBV27 with TRBJ1-5; D is uncertain. Germline values: CDR1 MNHEY, CDR2 SMNVEV (reference sequence). V lost 4 bases and J lost 4, with 5 bases in between. The CDR3 contains 12 residues. The CDR3 DNA sequence: TGTGCCAGCAGTTCCCCAAATCAGCCCCAGCATTTT. It yields the protein CASSSPNQPQHF.

This sequence joins TRBV7-3 and TRBJ2-3; 7 nucleotides agree with TRBD2. V trimming: 4 bases; J trimming: 4 bases; junction bases outside the gene matches: 8. The germline gives CDR1 SGHTA, CDR2 FQGTGA. This CDR3 is 15 amino acids long. CDR3 residues: CASSSGAGRPDTQYF. The CDR3 coding sequence is TGTGCCAGCAGCTCCGGGGCCGGGAGGCCAGATACGCAGTATTTT.

The chain combines TRBV10-3 with TRBJ2-3, with 11 bases fitting TRBD2. CDR1 is ENHRY, CDR2 SYGVKD, per germline. J gave up 7 bases and V 2 bases, and 8 bases lay outside the gene matches. CDR3 size: 16 residues. Here the CDR3 DNA reads TGTGCCATCAGTGAGGGATCTAGCGGGGGGACACATACGCAGTATTTT. This gives the protein CAISEGSSGGTHTQYF.

The V call is TRBV7-3, the J call TRBJ1-1, with 7 bases identical to TRBD1. Trimming at V came to 5 bases and at J to 0 bases, leaving 9 bases not matched to a gene. Germline CDR1 SGHTA, CDR2 FQGTGA. The CDR3 length is 16 residues. CDR3 in amino acids: CASSPATGRLNTEAFF. The CDR3 nucleotides read TGTGCCAGCAGCCCCGCGACAGGGAGGTTGAACACTGAAGCTTTCTTT.

V and J are TRBV29-1 and TRBJ2-4, with no clear D. CDR1 and CDR2 (germline): SQVTM, ANQGSEA. Deletions cut 5 bases from V and 0 bases from J, with 5 bases between. The CDR3 runs to 12 residues. CDR3 sequence (DNA): TGCAGCGTTAGTCTAGCCAAAAACATTCAGTACTTC. Its translation is CSVSLAKNIQYF.

This sequence joins TRBV28 and TRBJ1-5, with 9 bases that match TRBD1. This CDR3 contains 16 residues. V gave up 7 bases and J gave up 7 bases; unmatched junction bases: 14. Germline V gene data show CDR1 as MDHEN and CDR2 as SYDVKM. The CDR3 sequence is CASIPWGQGDSQPQHF. The CDR3 coding sequence is TGTGCCAGCATCCCATGGGGACAGGGTGATTCCCAGCCCCAGCATTTT.